The 17 T cell receptor beta chains reported below all come from one sample, sequenced in a study of blood T cell repertoires in COVID-19. Clones were sequenced by immunoSEQ multiplex PCR, and TCRdb holds only the in-frame ones, with some missing. The sample has 70,000 to 100,000 clones; roughly 76% are singletons. The sample was peripheral blood. Receptors originate from a woman aged 45-59 years with acute or convalescent COVID-19.

The rearrangement uses TRBV6-5 and TRBJ1-2, with 8 positions matching TRBD1. CDR1 and CDR2 (germline): MNHEY, SVGAGI. This CDR3 is built from 15 residues. Trimming took 6 bases from V and 2 from J; bases not matched to a gene: 8. DNA of the CDR3: TGTGCCAGCAGAACCGAGACAGGGGTCAACTATGGCTACACCTTC. Amino acid sequence: CASRTETGVNYGYTF.

The J gene is TRBJ1-4, the V gene TRBV7-9; 7 positions agree with TRBD1. J gave up 4 bases and V 5 bases, and 4 bases lay outside the gene matches. Per germline, CDR1 SEHNR and CDR2 FQNEAQ (reference sequence). This CDR3 contains 14 residues. The CDR3 loop is CASSPRGSNEKLFF. The CDR3 bases are TGTGCCAGCAGCCCCAGGGGGAGTAATGAAAAACTGTTTTTT.

The genes are TRBV3-1 (or the pseudogene TRBV3-2) and TRBJ2-3; no definite D call. V shed 4 bases and J shed 5 bases, with 13 bases lying between them. Germline values: CDR1 LGHDT, CDR2 YNNKEL (reference sequence). The CDR3 covers 14 residues. The CDR3 DNA reads as TGTGCCAGCAGCCTCTGGGCAAACCTAGATACGCAGTATTTT. Amino acid sequence: CASSLWANLDTQYF.

V and J are TRBV10-3 and TRBJ2-2, with D possibly being TRBD2 (5 bases). CDR1 is ENHRY and CDR2 is SYGVKD in the germline V gene. Trimming left V 11 bases short and J 2 bases short, with 12 bases between. CDR3 length: 13 amino acids. The CDR3 protein is CAAAGPNTGELFF. DNA for the CDR3: TGTGCCGCGGCGGGCCCTAACACCGGGGAGCTGTTTTTT.

The CDR3 is CASSPTGVAYEQYF. CDR3 bases: TGTGCCAGCAGTCCTACAGGGGTGGCCTACGAGCAGTACTTC. The chain uses TRBV6-6 and TRBJ2-7; TRBD1 matches at 7 bases. V trimming: 5 bases; J trimming: 2 bases; junction bases outside the gene matches: 6. The CDR3 is 14 amino acids. Germline CDR1 reads MNHNY; CDR2 reads SVGAGI (reference sequence).

V usage is TRBV7-3 and J usage is TRBJ2-1; the match to TRBD1 covers 7 bases. V was pared by 3 bases and J by 0 bases, with 2 bases of the junction left unmatched. CDR1 SGHTA and CDR2 FQGTGA come from the germline V gene. This CDR3 is built from 15 residues. CDR3 in amino acids: CASSLTGSSYNEQFF. The CDR3 DNA reads as TGTGCCAGCAGCTTGACAGGGAGCTCCTACAATGAGCAGTTCTTC. Combining the CDR3 with reference TRBV7-3 and TRBJ2-1 gives the whole variable domain GAGVSQTPSNKVTEKGKYVELRCDPISGHTALYWYRQSLGQGPEFLIYFQGTGAADDSGLPNDRFFAVRPEGSVSTLKIQRTERGDSAVYLCASSLTGSSYNEQFFGPGTRLTVL.

This chain uses TRBV11-2 with TRBJ2-3; TRBD1 matches 8 bases. CDR3 size: 15 residues. Germline CDR1 and CDR2: SGHAT and FQNNGV. Losses at the gene ends were 5 bases for V and 2 bases for J; bases not matched to a gene: 6. This chain's CDR3 is CASSPWTGPTDTQYF. CDR3 nucleotide sequence: TGTGCCAGCAGCCCGTGGACAGGGCCCACAGATACGCAGTATTTT.

This clone has just a few counts. This chain uses TRBV19 with TRBJ1-1; 8 bases align to TRBD1. The CDR3 is 15 residues long. Germline V lookup: CDR1 LNHDA, CDR2 SQIVND (reference sequence). V was clipped by 2 bases and J by 6 bases; unmatched bases: 8. CDR3 loop: CASSISPRGRAEAFF. CDR3 in DNA: TGTGCCAGTAGTATATCCCCCAGGGGGCGAGCTGAAGCTTTCTTT.

The count of this clone is one. The rearrangement joins TRBV6-5 to TRBJ1-1, with D unclear. V was clipped by 4 bases and J by 1 base, with 10 bases between them. Germline CDR1 MNHEY, CDR2 SVGAGI. CDR3 length equals 14 residues. The CDR3, as DNA: TGTGCCAGCAGTTCCCCACGGGAGAACACTGAAGCTTTCTTT. This gives the protein CASSSPRENTEAFF.

The chain recombines TRBV7-8 with TRBJ1-2, with TRBD1 matching over 9 bases. Per the germline V gene, CDR1 is SGHVS and CDR2 is FQNEAQ. The ends lost 4 bases at V and 8 bases at J; junction bases unmatched: 5. This CDR3 is built from 13 residues. The CDR3 spells CASSSGQGSGYTF. The CDR3 bases are TGTGCCAGCAGCTCCGGACAGGGGTCGGGCTACACCTTC.

The chain has TRBV18 and TRBJ2-1, with 7 bases fitting TRBD1. J was trimmed by 8 bases and V by 0 bases; bases with no gene match: 1. The CDR3 totals 13 residues. CDR1 and CDR2 from the germline V gene are KGHSH and LQKENI. This CDR3 is CASSPPDRDEQFF. Written as DNA, the CDR3 is TGTGCCAGCTCACCACCTGACAGGGATGAGCAGTTCTTC.

V usage is TRBV10-3 and J usage is TRBJ2-3, with TRBD2 matching 12 bases. CDR3 size: 15 residues. V shed 7 bases and J 5 bases; nucleotides not matched to a gene: 7. Germline CDR1 reads ENHRY; CDR2 reads SYGVKD. The CDR3 protein is CAITELAGGGDTQYF. The CDR3 DNA reads as TGTGCCATCACCGAACTAGCGGGGGGAGGAGATACGCAGTATTTT.

The chain has TRBV6-6 and TRBJ1-3; possible D gene TRBD1, 6 bases. CDR1 and CDR2 from the germline V gene are MNHNY and SVGAGI (reference sequence). This CDR3 comprises 16 residues. The ends were cut back, 6 bases at V and 0 bases at J, with 15 bases in the middle. The CDR3 sequence: CASSPGTLSSGNTIYF. The CDR3, as DNA: TGTGCCAGCAGCCCCGGGACATTGAGCTCTGGAAACACCATATATTTT.

V is TRBV2 and J is TRBJ1-2, with a tentative D call TRBD1 (6 bases). Germline values: CDR1 SNHLY, CDR2 FYNNEI. The V gene lost 2 bases and the J gene lost 8 bases, with 18 bases spanning the gap. The CDR3 extends over 15 amino acids. The CDR3 sequence: CASSESQQGGEGYTF. The CDR3, as DNA: TGTGCCAGCAGTGAATCTCAACAGGGAGGGGAAGGCTACACCTTC.

This chain links TRBV29-1 with TRBJ2-7, with 12 bases aligning to TRBD2. CDR1 and CDR2 (germline): SQVTM, ANQGSEA. The CDR3 is 13 amino acids. V lost 2 bases, J lost 4 bases, and 0 bases stayed unmatched. In DNA form, the CDR3 reads TGCAGCGTTGAACTAGCGGGGGGGTACGAGCAGTACTTC. It translates to CSVELAGGYEQYF.

This chain joins TRBV28 and TRBJ1-2, with 9 bases that match TRBD1. Germline loops: CDR1 MDHEN, CDR2 SYDVKM. With V trimmed by 6 bases and J by 3 bases, 14 bases remained unmatched. There are 17 residues in the CDR3. The CDR3 is CASSYAGGTGSYYGYTF. The CDR3 bases are TGTGCCAGCAGCTATGCTGGAGGGACAGGGAGTTACTATGGCTACACCTTC.

The chain uses TRBV30 and TRBJ2-7, with D possibly being TRBD1 (6 bases). CDR3 length: 13 residues. Trimming took 4 bases from V and 0 from J, leaving 10 bases between them. Germline loops: CDR1 GTSNPN, CDR2 SVGIG (reference sequence). CDR3 sequence (DNA): TGTGCCTGGAATAAAGGGGGCTCCTACGAGCAGTACTTC. It translates to CAWNKGGSYEQYF. The variable domain in full, completed from reference TRBV30 and TRBJ2-7, reads SQTIHQWPATLVQPVGSPLSLECTVEGTSNPNLYWYRQAAGRGLQLLFYSVGIGQISSEVPQNLSASRPQDRQFILSSKKLLLSDSGFYLCAWNKGGSYEQYFGPGTRLTVT.